Listed below are T cell receptor beta chains from one sample, sequenced in a study of blood T cell repertoires in COVID-19. Libraries were prepared by immunoSEQ multiplex PCR; TCRdb keeps only in-frame clonotypes and omits some of them. Of 150,000 to 200,000 clones listed, around 82% are singletons. Sample: peripheral blood. The receptors were sampled from a man aged 60 to 69 who had recovered from COVID-19. The CDR3 runs from the conserved cysteine through the conserved F or W. Fields, in order: D gene, J gene, clone size, V gene, CDR3 protein. D genes are given only for firm matches. Size tells how often a clone was seen (once, few, many) or the class of an expanded clone, and some rows leave it out.

>.|TRBJ2-1|.|TRBV5-8
CASRWEPGLATSEQFF
>TRBD1|TRBJ1-4|once|TRBV14
CARGTGDNEKLFF
>.|TRBJ1-3|.|TRBV5-1
CASSPSGTGNTIYF
>.|TRBJ2-7|.|TRBV3-1/TRBV3-2
CASSQGRAAGSYEQYF
>TRBD1|TRBJ2-7|.|TRBV7-9
CASSPQGASKRGYEQYF
>TRBD1|TRBJ1-2|.|TRBV5-1
CASSSNRGGYTF
>TRBD1|TRBJ1-1|.|TRBV7-9
CASTPTGGPEAFF
>TRBD2|TRBJ2-5|.|TRBV5-1
CASTPLSLAGGKQETQYF
>TRBD2|TRBJ2-3|.|TRBV7-6
CASSLRLAGGSDTQYF
>.|TRBJ2-2|.|TRBV6-1
CASSEFGPPNTGELFF
>.|TRBJ2-7|.|TRBV7-8
CASSSDWGGREQYF
>TRBD1|TRBJ2-7|.|TRBV10-2
CASRRQGANEQYF
>.|TRBJ1-5|.|TRBV7-9
CASSLQADNNQPQHF
>.|TRBJ2-4|.|TRBV30
CACEAAGHGAIQYF
>.|TRBJ2-7|.|TRBV7-2
CASSLSAGSSKEQYF
>.|TRBJ2-6|.|TRBV12-5
CASGSSGANVLTF
>.|TRBJ2-5|once|TRBV6-5
CASSPRGRETQYF